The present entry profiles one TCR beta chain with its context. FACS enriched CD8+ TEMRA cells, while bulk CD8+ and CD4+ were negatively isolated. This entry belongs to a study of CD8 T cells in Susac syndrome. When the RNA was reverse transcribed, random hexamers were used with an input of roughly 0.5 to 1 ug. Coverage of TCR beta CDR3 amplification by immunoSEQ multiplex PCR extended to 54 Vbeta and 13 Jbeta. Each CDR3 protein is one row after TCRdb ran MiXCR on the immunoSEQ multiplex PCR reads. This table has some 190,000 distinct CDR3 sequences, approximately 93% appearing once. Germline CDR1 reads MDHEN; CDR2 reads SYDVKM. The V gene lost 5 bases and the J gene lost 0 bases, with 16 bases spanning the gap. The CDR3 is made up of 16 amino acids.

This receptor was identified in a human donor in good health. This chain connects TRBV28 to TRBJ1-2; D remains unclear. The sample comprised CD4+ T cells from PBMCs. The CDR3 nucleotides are TGTGCCAGCAGTCCCCGGCTTCATTCGGCTAACTATGGCTACACCTTC. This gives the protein CASSPRLHSANYGYTF.